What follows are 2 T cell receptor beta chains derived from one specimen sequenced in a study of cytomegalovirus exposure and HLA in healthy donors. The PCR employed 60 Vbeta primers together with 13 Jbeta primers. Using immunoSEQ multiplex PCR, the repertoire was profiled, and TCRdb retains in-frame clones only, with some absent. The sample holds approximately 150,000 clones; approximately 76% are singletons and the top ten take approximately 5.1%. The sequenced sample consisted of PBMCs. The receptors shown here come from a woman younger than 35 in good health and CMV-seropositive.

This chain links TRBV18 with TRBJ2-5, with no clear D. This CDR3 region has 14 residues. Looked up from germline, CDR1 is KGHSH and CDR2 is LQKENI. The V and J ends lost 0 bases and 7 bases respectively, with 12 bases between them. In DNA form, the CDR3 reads TGTGCCAGCTCACCACCGGCAGGTGGTGGGACCCAGTACTTC. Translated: CASSPPAGGGTQYF.

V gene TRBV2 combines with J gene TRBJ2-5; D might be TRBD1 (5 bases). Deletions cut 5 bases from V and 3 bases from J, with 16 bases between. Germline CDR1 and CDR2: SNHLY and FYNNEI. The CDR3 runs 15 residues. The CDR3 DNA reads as TGTGCCAGCAGTCCCAAAGGACACAGCAAAGAGACCCAGTACTTC. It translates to CASSPKGHSKETQYF.